This TCR beta chain was obtained from a study of CD8 T cells in ankylosing spondylitis. Quantitative 5'-RACE was performed with molecular barcodes, and it yielded the TCR beta libraries. TCRdb recomputed calls from the 5' RACE reads with MiXCR, one row per CDR3 protein. The data hold hundreds of thousands of distinct CDR3 sequences, with roughly 26% observed a single time. Overall study results and limits: Peripheral blood held disease-linked clones only at relatively low frequency, and these were CD8+. Significant enrichment of disease-linked clones was reportedly seen in matched ankylosing spondylitis synovial fluid. A TCR beta motif made of fewer than ten highly homologous variants seemed typical of ankylosing spondylitis blood.

Of note for this clonotype: Its antigen is not known.

Germline CDR1 SQVTM, CDR2 ANQGSEA. V lost 5 bases and J lost 1, with 11 bases in between. There are 13 residues in the CDR3. This clonotype was obtained from a male donor with ankylosing spondylitis. This sequence joins TRBV29-1 and TRBJ1-1; the D gene is possibly TRBD1 (5 bases). The specimen sequenced was blood, either unsorted or a sorted T cell fraction (not recorded which). CDR3 DNA sequence: TGCAGCGTTCGACATGGGGCGAACACTGAAGCTTTCTTT. It encodes CSVRHGANTEAFF.